Following are 15 T cell receptor beta chains from one sample sequenced in a study of T cells in women clearing cervical HPV infection. TCRdb's table, derived via immunoSEQ multiplex PCR, lists solely in-frame clones and lacks some. Listed are roughly 35,000 clones; roughly 1.6% falls within the top ten. Sequencing was done on a sample of blood buffy coat. Every receptor here comes from a woman aged 18 to 75 with a cervical HPV16 infection that either progressed to CIN3+ or cleared (not recorded which).

With regard to this clone: From the germline J gene comes the end of the CDR3, since the read stops 3 residues before it. The chain couples TRBV20-1 to TRBJ1-5; 12 bases are a match to TRBD1. CDR1 and CDR2 from the germline V gene are DFQATT and SNEGSKA (reference sequence). This CDR3 contains 15 residues. The junction had 2 bases not matched to a gene; V was cut back by 0 bases and J by 5 bases. CDR3 in amino acids: CSARDGTGGYQPQHF. The CDR3 bases that were read are TGCAGTGCTAGAGATGGGACAGGGGGCTATCAGCCC.

A word on this clone: The CDR3 end is not reached by the read, which stops 3 residues before it; the germline J gene fills it in. This sequence joins TRBV18 and TRBJ2-1, with a possible D match to TRBD1 (5 bases). Germline assignment: CDR1 KGHSH and CDR2 LQKENI. This CDR3 has 15 residues. V dropped 4 bases and J dropped 5 bases, with 15 bases sitting between them. CDR3 in amino acids: CASSQNRRPNNEQFF. The sequenced part of the CDR3 DNA is TGTGCCAGCTCACAAAACAGGCGCCCGAACAATGAG.

Regarding this clone: The CDR3 is cut off 3 residues early in the read; its end comes from the germline J gene. This chain joins TRBV7-2 and TRBJ2-7, with D possibly TRBD1 on 5 matching bases. V was pared by 0 bases and J by 3 bases, with 9 bases between. CDR1 is SGHTA and CDR2 is FQGNSA in the germline V gene. This CDR3 spans 14 amino acids. The covered CDR3 bases are TGTGCCAGCAGCTTAGCGCAAGACAGCTACGAG. This sequence encodes CASSLAQDSYE. The whole CDR3 protein is CASSLAQDSYEQYF.

Notes on this clone: The read falls 3 residues short of the CDR3 end, and the missing part is taken from the germline J gene. This sequence joins TRBV6-2 or TRBV6-3 and TRBJ1-1; 7 positions agree with TRBD1. The CDR3 totals 15 residues. Germline V gene data show CDR1 as MNHEY and CDR2 as SVGEGT. After removal of 4 bases from V and 6 bases from J, the junction contained 11 bases not matched to a gene. The sequenced part of the CDR3 DNA is TGTGCCAGCAGTTCGGCCGGGACAGCATTTTCTGAA. It specifies CASSSAGTAFSE. The full CDR3 protein reads CASSSAGTAFSEAFF.

Regarding this clone: The read terminates 3 residues ahead of where the CDR3 ends, so the germline J gene completes it. This sequence joins TRBV6-1 and TRBJ1-1; D remains unclear. CDR1 and CDR2 from the germline V gene are MNHNS and SASEGT. The CDR3 runs 15 residues. V dropped 0 bases and J dropped 2 bases, with 10 bases sitting between them. Partial CDR3 DNA: TGTGCCAGCAGTGAAGCGTTCCCCTTAAACACTGAA. Translating gives CASSEAFPLNTE. The full CDR3 protein is CASSEAFPLNTEAFF.

A note on this clone: The read gets to within 3 residues of the CDR3 end, and the germline J gene fills in the rest. V gene TRBV19 combines with J gene TRBJ2-1; TRBD1 matches 10 bases. V shed 6 bases and J 4 bases; nucleotides not matched to a gene: 6. The CDR3 extends over 15 amino acids. CDR1 and CDR2 (germline): LNHDA, SQIVND (reference sequence). CDR3 sequence reads: CASSETGGQYNEQFF. The CDR3 bases that were read are TGTGCCAGTAGCGAGACAGGGGGCCAATACAATGAG.

Incomplete CDR3 DNA: TGCGCCAGCGGATCGGGGGGGCTTAATGAG. Translating gives CASGSGGLNE. The whole CDR3 protein reads CASGSGGLNEQFF. The V and J genes are TRBV10-1 and TRBJ2-1; 8 bases are shared with TRBD2. The read is 3 residues too short to cover the CDR3 end, so that end is filled in from the germline J gene. The CDR3 is 13 amino acids. V gave up 8 bases and J gave up 7 bases; unmatched junction bases: 7. CDR1 WNHNN and CDR2 SYGVQD come from the germline V gene (reference sequence).

As concerns this clone: The CDR3 end lies 3 residues beyond the end of the read and is filled in from the germline J gene. This chain uses TRBV6-2 or TRBV6-3 with TRBJ2-7, with 9 bases identical to TRBD1. This CDR3 spans 17 amino acids. Per the germline V gene, CDR1 is MNHEY and CDR2 is SVGEGT. J was trimmed by 3 bases and V by 6 bases; bases with no gene match: 15. The CDR3 is CASRGQGSLYPIYEQYF. The sequenced part of the CDR3 DNA is TGTGCCAGCAGGGGACAGGGCTCCCTCTACCCCATCTACGAG.

For this clone: The DNA ends 3 residues before the CDR3 does, and the rest of the CDR3 is filled in from the germline J gene. The chain joins TRBV19 to TRBJ2-3, with a weak D call TRBD1 (5 bases). This CDR3 spans 15 amino acids. Germline CDR1 is LNHDA and CDR2 is SQIVND (reference sequence). CDR3 DNA (partial): TGTGCCAGTAGTATTGGTGGGGCTCGAAATCAGCCG. It translates to CASSIGGARNQP. The complete CDR3 sequence is CASSIGGARNQPQYF.

CDR3 protein: CASSDGTLNIQYF. The sequenced part of the CDR3 DNA is TGTGCCAGCAGCGACGGGACACTAAACATT. This chain links TRBV12-3 or TRBV12-4 with TRBJ2-4, with a possible D match to TRBD1 (6 bases). The sequence runs out 3 residues before the end of the CDR3; the remainder is reconstructed from the germline J gene. Trimming removed 6 bases from V and 6 bases from J, with 12 bases in between. This CDR3 comprises 13 residues.

As to this clone: Read data end 3 residues before the CDR3 end; the end is taken from the germline J gene. The V and J genes are TRBV7-9 and TRBJ2-1; TRBD2 aligns across 7 bases. Germline values: CDR1 SEHNR, CDR2 FQNEAQ (reference sequence). The CDR3 sequence is 15 residues long. Trimming at V came to 3 bases and at J to 3 bases, leaving 5 bases not matched to a gene. CDR3 DNA (partial): TGTGCCAGCAGCTTGACTGGCGGGGGCTACAATGAG. Residues: CASSLTGGGYNE. The whole CDR3 sequence reads CASSLTGGGYNEQFF.

A remark on this clone: Read sequence stops 3 residues before the CDR3 end, and the germline J gene provides the missing end. The sample has other DNA sequences that encode this CDR3 too. The chain joins TRBV28 to TRBJ2-7; D is perhaps TRBD1 (5 bases). Trimming removed 1 base from V and 3 bases from J, with 10 bases in between. Germline V gene lookup returns CDR1 MDHEN and CDR2 SYDVKM. This CDR3 contains 14 residues. The CDR3 DNA, read in part, is TGTGCCAGCAGTTTATCGGGCAGGGACTACGAG. This codes for CASSLSGRDYE. The whole CDR3 is CASSLSGRDYEQYF.

Concerning this clone: The read terminates 3 residues ahead of where the CDR3 ends, so the germline J gene completes it. The V call is TRBV19, the J call TRBJ1-1, with D maybe TRBD1 (6 bases). Germline CDR1 LNHDA, CDR2 SQIVND (reference sequence). This CDR3 is built from 12 residues. The part of the CDR3 DNA that was read is TGTGCCAGTAGTATAGGCAGCACAGGG. Residues: CASSIGSTG. Given in full, the CDR3 is CASSIGSTGAFF.

About this clone itself: The read ends 3 residues before the CDR3 terminus; that terminus is restored from the germline J gene. V gene TRBV5-1 combines with J gene TRBJ2-3; 9 bases agree with TRBD2. V trimming: 2 bases; J trimming: 2 bases; junction bases outside the gene matches: 6. CDR3 size: 16 residues. Germline V lookup: CDR1 SGHRS, CDR2 YFSETQ. CDR3 residues: CASSFNEREDTDTQYF. Incomplete CDR3 DNA: TGCGCCAGCAGCTTCAACGAGCGGGAGGACACAGATACG.

A remark on this clone: Sequencing ends 3 residues short of the CDR3 end; the germline J gene provides the rest. The chain employs TRBV2 and TRBJ2-1; D is perhaps TRBD2 (5 bases). Germline V gives CDR1 SNHLY, CDR2 FYNNEI. The CDR3 length is 13 residues. Trimming stripped 6 bases from V and 2 bases from J, with 8 bases between. The sequenced part of the CDR3 DNA is TGTGCCAGCAGGACCGGGGCCTACAATGAG. Amino acids: CASRTGAYNE. The entire CDR3 sequence reads CASRTGAYNEQFF.